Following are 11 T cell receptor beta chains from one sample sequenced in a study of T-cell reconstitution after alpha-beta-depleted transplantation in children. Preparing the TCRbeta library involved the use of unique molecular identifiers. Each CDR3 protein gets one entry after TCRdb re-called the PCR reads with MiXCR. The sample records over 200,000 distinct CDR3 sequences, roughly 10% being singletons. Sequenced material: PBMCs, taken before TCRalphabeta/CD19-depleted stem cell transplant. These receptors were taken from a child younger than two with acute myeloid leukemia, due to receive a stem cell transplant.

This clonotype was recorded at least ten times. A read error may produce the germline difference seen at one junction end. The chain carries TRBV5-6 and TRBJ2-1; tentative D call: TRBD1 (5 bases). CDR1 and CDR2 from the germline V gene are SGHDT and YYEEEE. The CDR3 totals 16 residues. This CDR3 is CASSLGGYSSNNEQFF. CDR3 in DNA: TGTGCCAGCAGCTTGGGGGGCTATTCCTCCAACAATGAGCAGTTCTTC.

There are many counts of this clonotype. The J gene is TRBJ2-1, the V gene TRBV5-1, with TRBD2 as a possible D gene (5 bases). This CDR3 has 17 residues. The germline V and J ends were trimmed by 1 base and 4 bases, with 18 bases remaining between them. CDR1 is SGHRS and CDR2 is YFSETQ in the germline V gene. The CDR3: CASSLISAPLRYNEQFF. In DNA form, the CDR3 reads TGCGCCAGCAGCTTGATTAGCGCACCCCTTCGATACAATGAGCAGTTCTTC.

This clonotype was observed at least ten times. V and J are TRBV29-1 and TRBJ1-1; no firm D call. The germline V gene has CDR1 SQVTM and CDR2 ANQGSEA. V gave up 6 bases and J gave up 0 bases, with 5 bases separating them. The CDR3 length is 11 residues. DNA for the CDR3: TGCAGCGTCTCTATGAACACTGAAGCTTTCTTT. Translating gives CSVSMNTEAFF.

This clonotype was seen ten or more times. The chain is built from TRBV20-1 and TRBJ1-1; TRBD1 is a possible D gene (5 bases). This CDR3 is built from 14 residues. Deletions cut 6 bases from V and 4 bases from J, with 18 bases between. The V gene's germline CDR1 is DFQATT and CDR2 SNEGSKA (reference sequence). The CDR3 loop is CSARYRAGSTEAFF. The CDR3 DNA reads TGCAGTGCCAGGTATCGGGCAGGGAGCACTGAAGCTTTCTTT.

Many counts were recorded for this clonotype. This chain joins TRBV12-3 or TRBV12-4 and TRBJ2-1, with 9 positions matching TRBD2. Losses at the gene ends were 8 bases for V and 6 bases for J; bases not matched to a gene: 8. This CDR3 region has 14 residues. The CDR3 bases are TGTGCCAGCGGTAGCGGGAGTGGGCTCAATGAGCAGTTCTTC. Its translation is CASGSGSGLNEQFF.

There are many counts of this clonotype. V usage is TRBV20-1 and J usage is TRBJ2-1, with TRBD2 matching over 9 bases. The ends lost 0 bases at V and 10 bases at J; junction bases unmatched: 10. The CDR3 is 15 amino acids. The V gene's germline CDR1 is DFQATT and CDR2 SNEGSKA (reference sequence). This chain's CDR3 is CSARDRVAGAGEQFF. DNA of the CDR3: TGCAGTGCTAGAGATAGGGTAGCGGGAGCGGGGGAGCAGTTCTTC.

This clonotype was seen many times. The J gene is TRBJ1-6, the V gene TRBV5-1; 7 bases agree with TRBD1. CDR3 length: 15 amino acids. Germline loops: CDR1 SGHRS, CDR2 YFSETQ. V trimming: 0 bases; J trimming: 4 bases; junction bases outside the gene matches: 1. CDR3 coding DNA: TGCGCCAGCAGCTTGGGACAGGGATATAATTCACCCCTCCACTTT. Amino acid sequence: CASSLGQGYNSPLHF.

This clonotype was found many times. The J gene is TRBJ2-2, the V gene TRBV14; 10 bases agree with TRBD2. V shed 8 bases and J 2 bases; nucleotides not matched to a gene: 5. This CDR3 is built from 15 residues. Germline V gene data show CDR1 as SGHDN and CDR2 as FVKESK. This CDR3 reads CASPEREGNTGELFF. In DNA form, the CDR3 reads TGTGCCAGCCCCGAGCGGGAGGGCAACACCGGGGAGCTGTTTTTT.

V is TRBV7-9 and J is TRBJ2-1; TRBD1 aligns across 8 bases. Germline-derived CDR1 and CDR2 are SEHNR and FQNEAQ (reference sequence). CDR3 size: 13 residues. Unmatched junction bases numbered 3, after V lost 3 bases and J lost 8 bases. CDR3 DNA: TGTGCCAGCAGCTTCGCAGGGGGCGATGAGCAGTTCTTC. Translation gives CASSFAGGDEQFF.

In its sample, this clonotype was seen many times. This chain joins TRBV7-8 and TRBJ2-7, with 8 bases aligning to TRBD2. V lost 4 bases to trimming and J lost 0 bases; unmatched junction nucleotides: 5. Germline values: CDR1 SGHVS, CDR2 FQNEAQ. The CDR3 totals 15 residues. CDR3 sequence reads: CASSSRLANSYEQYF. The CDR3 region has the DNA TGTGCCAGCAGCTCGCGACTAGCGAACTCCTACGAGCAGTACTTC.

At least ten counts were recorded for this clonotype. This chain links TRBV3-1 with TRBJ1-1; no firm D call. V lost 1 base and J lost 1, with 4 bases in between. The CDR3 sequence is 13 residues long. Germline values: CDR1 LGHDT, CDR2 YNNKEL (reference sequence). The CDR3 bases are TGTGCCAGCAGCCAAGGACAGAACACTGAAGCTTTCTTT. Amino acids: CASSQGQNTEAFF.